This TCR beta chain was recovered during a study of CD8+ T cells in alopecia areata. General study results and limits: Relative to mice, TCR sharing across patients was less clear, a difference possibly HLA-related. Clonality exceeded that of normal scalp in lesional scalp, most notably in alopecia totalis/universalis.

Sequencing relied on a cDNA template that was reverse transcribed from extracted RNA. The protocol was immunoSEQ multiplex PCR, while the TCRdb copy is restricted to in-frame clones and leaves out a portion. The table lists about 110,000 clones, 59% of them singletons. A remark on this clone: Antigen unknown.

T lymphocytes (CD4+ and CD8+) were sorted from PBMCs. Germline V lookup: CDR1 GTSNPN, CDR2 SVGIG (reference sequence). With 7 bases removed from V and 5 bases from J, the gap between germline ends came to 26 bases. There are 16 residues in the CDR3. What was sequenced was CD8+ T cells sorted from blood. The V and J genes are TRBV30 and TRBJ2-5; no firm D call. The origin of this receptor is a human donor in good health. Here the CDR3 DNA reads TGTGCCTCTACGGTCGGTGATGTTCGGGCTGTCGAGACCCAGTACTTC. Its protein is CASTVGDVRAVETQYF.